The entry below gives a single T cell receptor (beta chain) sequence along with its context. Its antigen is unknown. Thyroid surgery was preceded by no treatment in any patient. This record comes from a study of metastatic and nonmetastatic thyroid tumors. Study-level results: Malignant thyroid tumors reportedly had TCR beta diversity that was significantly higher than in benign nodules, in blood and tumor.

This CDR3 spans 14 amino acids. V gave up 7 bases and J gave up 2 bases, with 16 bases separating them. Germline V gives CDR1 SGHDT, CDR2 YYEEEE. In the authors' methods: A classifier of distant metastasis in papillary thyroid cancer was built from CDR3 differences (across clinicopathological groups). With MiXCR, TCRdb reprocessed the PCR reads. The V and J calls and clone size come from TCRdb's table, not from the authors' own analysis. The sample contains just over 20,000 clones, more than 9% of which appear only once. Sequenced input: blood. The chain carries TRBV5-6 and TRBJ2-7, with no clear D. The receptor's source is a male donor with papillary thyroid cancer or a benign thyroid nodule (not recorded which). Some clones in this sample may be carry-over from other donors' samples. The CDR3 DNA follows: TGTGCCAGCCCTGGTCCCGTGAGGACCTACGAGCAGTACTTC. Translating gives CASPGPVRTYEQYF.